The table lists the clone carrying this T cell receptor beta chain with a few counts. The antigen is unknown. Primers included in the PCR were 60 Vbeta and 13 Jbeta primers. Assay used: immunoSEQ multiplex PCR; TCRdb lists only in-frame clones, some missing. The sample includes some 130,000 clones, 80% of them seen just once. This sample is drawn from a study of cytomegalovirus exposure and HLA in healthy donors. V was pared by 4 bases and J by 3 bases, with 0 bases of the junction left unmatched. The CDR3 has 15 residues. Per germline, CDR1 MNHNS and CDR2 SASEGT. Study results and limitations: The records held CMV serostatus as the only immune exposure information. Researchers reported in a later analysis that common viral pathogens appeared linked to several top clusters. There were 150 to 200 TCR beta chains listed as cytomegalovirus-associated. Rarity marked most TCR sequences, yet some public TCRs occurred in many donors.

The receptor was derived from a middle-aged man in good health and CMV-seronegative. The sample was PBMCs. This sequence joins TRBV6-1 and TRBJ2-2; 12 bases agree with TRBD2. CDR3 loop: CASSGLAGDTGELFF. In DNA, the CDR3 is TGTGCCAGCAGTGGACTAGCGGGGGACACCGGGGAGCTGTTTTTT.